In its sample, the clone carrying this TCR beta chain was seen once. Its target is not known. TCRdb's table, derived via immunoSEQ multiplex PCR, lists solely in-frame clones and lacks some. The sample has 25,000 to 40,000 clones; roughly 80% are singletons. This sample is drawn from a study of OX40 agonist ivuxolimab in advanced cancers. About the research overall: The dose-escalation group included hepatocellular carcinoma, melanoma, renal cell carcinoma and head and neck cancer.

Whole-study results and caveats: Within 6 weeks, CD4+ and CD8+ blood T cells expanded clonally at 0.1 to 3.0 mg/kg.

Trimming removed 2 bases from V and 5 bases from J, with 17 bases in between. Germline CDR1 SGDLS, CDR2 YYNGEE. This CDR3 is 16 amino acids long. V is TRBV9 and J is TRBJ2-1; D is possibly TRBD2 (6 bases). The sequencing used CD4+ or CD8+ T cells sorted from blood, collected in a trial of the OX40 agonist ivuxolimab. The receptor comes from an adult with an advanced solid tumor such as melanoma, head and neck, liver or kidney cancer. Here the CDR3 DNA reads TGTGCCAGCAGCGTCGGGACTTCCGACCAACACAATGAGCAGTTCTTC. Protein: CASSVGTSDQHNEQFF.